A selection of T cell receptor beta chains follows, all from one sample in a study of control samples from healthy donors and cancer patients. The assay was immunoSEQ multiplex PCR, and TCRdb's table has in-frame clones only and misses some. The table includes around 130,000 clones, about 92% detected once. The sample comprised PBMCs. These receptors were taken from a man in his fifties with head and neck cancer. CDR3s include the opening cysteine and the closing phenylalanine or tryptophan. D genes are given only for firm matches. The size entry is marked missing in some rows and otherwise reads once, few, many or a size class.

j_gene: TRBJ1-2; v_gene: TRBV19; abundance: .; d_gene: .; len: 17; CDR3aa: CASSRTPPRTEFYGYTF; CDR3nt: TGTGCCAGTAGTAGGACCCCTCCACGGACAGAGTTCTATGGCTACACCTTC
j_gene: TRBJ1-3; v_gene: TRBV11-3; abundance: .; d_gene: .; len: 15; CDR3aa: CASSLGGNSGNTIYF; CDR3nt: TGTGCCAGCAGCTTAGGTGGGAATTCTGGAAACACCATATATTTT
j_gene: TRBJ1-5; v_gene: TRBV28; abundance: .; d_gene: .; len: 17; CDR3aa: CASSYTPRWGNNQPQHF; CDR3nt: TGTGCCAGCAGTTATACCCCGCGGTGGGGGAACAATCAGCCCCAGCATTTT
j_gene: TRBJ2-7; v_gene: TRBV24-1; abundance: .; d_gene: TRBD1; len: 16; CDR3aa: CARPGQGSYESYEQYF; CDR3nt: TGTGCCAGACCGGGACAGGGGTCCTACGAGTCATACGAGCAGTACTTC
j_gene: TRBJ2-7; v_gene: TRBV4-3; abundance: .; d_gene: .; len: 13; CDR3aa: CASSQESSGEQYF; CDR3nt: TGCGCCAGCAGCCAAGAAAGCTCAGGGGAGCAGTACTTC
j_gene: TRBJ1-4; v_gene: TRBV11-2; abundance: .; d_gene: .; len: 12; CDR3aa: CASSSISNSLFF; CDR3nt: TGTGCCAGCAGCTCAATTTCGAATAGTCTGTTTTTT
j_gene: TRBJ2-7; v_gene: TRBV4-3; abundance: .; d_gene: TRBD2; len: 16; CDR3aa: CASSQDWTSGGQEQYF; CDR3nt: TGCGCCAGCAGCCAAGATTGGACTAGCGGGGGTCAGGAGCAGTACTTC
j_gene: TRBJ2-1; v_gene: TRBV7-9; abundance: .; d_gene: .; len: 11; CDR3aa: CASRSYNEQFF; CDR3nt: TGTGCCAGCAGGTCCTACAATGAGCAGTTCTTC
j_gene: TRBJ1-2; v_gene: TRBV4-3; abundance: .; d_gene: .; len: 15; CDR3aa: CASSQDRSGSYGYTF; CDR3nt: TGCGCCAGCAGCCAAGATAGGTCCGGAAGCTATGGCTACACCTTC
j_gene: TRBJ1-2; v_gene: TRBV5-1; abundance: .; d_gene: TRBD1; len: 14; CDR3aa: CASSSGQGLIGYTF; CDR3nt: TGCGCCAGCAGCTCGGGACAGGGACTCATAGGCTACACCTTC
j_gene: TRBJ2-1; v_gene: TRBV6-2/TRBV6-3; abundance: .; d_gene: .; len: 11; CDR3aa: CASSYLNEQFF; CDR3nt: TGTGCCAGCAGTTACTTGAATGAGCAGTTCTTC
j_gene: TRBJ2-2; v_gene: TRBV25-1; abundance: .; d_gene: .; len: 14; CDR3aa: CASSEMTYTGELFF; CDR3nt: TGTGCCAGCAGTGAAATGACTTACACCGGGGAGCTGTTTTTT
j_gene: TRBJ2-7; v_gene: TRBV4-1; abundance: .; d_gene: TRBD2; len: 15; CDR3aa: CASSRALAGAYEQYF; CDR3nt: TGCGCCAGCAGCCGAGCCCTAGCGGGTGCCTACGAGCAGTACTTC
j_gene: TRBJ1-5; v_gene: TRBV30; abundance: .; d_gene: .; len: 14; CDR3aa: CAWSVDRRRRAQHF; CDR3nt: TGTGCCTGGAGTGTAGACAGGCGCCGCCGCGCCCAGCATTTT
j_gene: TRBJ1-5; v_gene: TRBV25-1; abundance: .; d_gene: .; len: 12; CDR3aa: CASREGNQPQHF; CDR3nt: TGTGCCAGCCGAGAAGGGAATCAGCCCCAGCATTTT
j_gene: TRBJ2-5; v_gene: TRBV7-2; abundance: .; d_gene: TRBD1; len: 15; CDR3aa: CASSITDRGGETQYF; CDR3nt: TGTGCCAGCAGCATCACGGACAGGGGAGGGGAGACCCAGTACTTC
j_gene: TRBJ1-6; v_gene: TRBV6-6; abundance: .; d_gene: .; len: 16; CDR3aa: CASSPARGDSNSPLHF; CDR3nt: TGTGCCAGCAGCCCCGCGAGGGGGGACTCTAATTCACCCCTCCACTTT
j_gene: TRBJ1-2; v_gene: TRBV4-1; abundance: .; d_gene: .; len: 16; CDR3aa: CASSRTILDRYYGYTF; CDR3nt: TGCGCCAGCAGCCGCACGATCTTGGACAGATACTATGGCTACACCTTC
j_gene: TRBJ1-1; v_gene: TRBV3-1/TRBV3-2; abundance: once; d_gene: .; len: 12; CDR3aa: CASSQSWTEAFF; CDR3nt: TGTGCCAGCAGCCAAAGTTGGACTGAAGCTTTCTTT
j_gene: TRBJ1-1; v_gene: TRBV5-6; abundance: once; d_gene: .; len: 15; CDR3aa: CASSLGGHPNTEAFF; CDR3nt: TGTGCCAGCAGCTTGGGCGGACACCCCAACACTGAAGCTTTCTTT
j_gene: TRBJ2-3; v_gene: TRBV30; abundance: medium-sized; d_gene: .; len: 14; CDR3aa: CAWVGGLRTDTQYF; CDR3nt: TGTGCCTGGGTGGGCGGGCTCCGCACAGATACGCAGTATTTT
j_gene: TRBJ2-7; v_gene: TRBV27; abundance: .; d_gene: .; len: 14; CDR3aa: CASSFGQPSYEQYF; CDR3nt: TGTGCCAGCAGTTTTGGGCAGCCCTCCTACGAGCAGTACTTC
j_gene: TRBJ2-7; v_gene: TRBV18; abundance: .; d_gene: .; len: 13; CDR3aa: CASSSLDNHEQYF; CDR3nt: TGTGCCAGCTCATCCTTGGACAACCACGAGCAGTACTTC
j_gene: TRBJ2-4; v_gene: TRBV6-5; abundance: .; d_gene: .; len: 14; CDR3aa: CASREGLAKNIQYF; CDR3nt: TGTGCCAGCAGGGAGGGACTAGCCAAAAACATTCAGTACTTC
j_gene: TRBJ1-2; v_gene: TRBV18; abundance: .; d_gene: .; len: 13; CDR3aa: CASSTGQEGGYTF; CDR3nt: TGTGCCAGCTCGACCGGTCAGGAGGGGGGCTACACCTTC
j_gene: TRBJ2-7; v_gene: TRBV6-2/TRBV6-3; abundance: .; d_gene: TRBD1; len: 14; CDR3aa: CASSYGQASYEQYF; CDR3nt: TGTGCCAGCAGTTACGGACAGGCCTCCTACGAGCAGTACTTC
j_gene: TRBJ1-1; v_gene: TRBV7-2; abundance: .; d_gene: TRBD1; len: 15; CDR3aa: CASSRTHRGDTEAFF; CDR3nt: TGTGCCAGCAGCCGTACCCACAGGGGAGACACTGAAGCTTTCTTT
j_gene: TRBJ2-7; v_gene: TRBV19; abundance: .; d_gene: TRBD1; len: 16; CDR3aa: CASSIQGGQGRYEQYF; CDR3nt: TGTGCCAGTAGTATCCAGGGGGGACAGGGTCGCTACGAGCAGTACTTC
j_gene: TRBJ2-1; v_gene: TRBV18; abundance: .; d_gene: TRBD2; len: 15; CDR3aa: CASSHLAGGINEQFF; CDR3nt: TGTGCCAGCTCACACCTAGCGGGGGGGATCAATGAGCAGTTCTTC
j_gene: TRBJ2-7; v_gene: TRBV7-2; abundance: .; d_gene: .; len: 14; CDR3aa: CASSLAGGPYEQYF; CDR3nt: TGTGCCAGCAGCTTAGCGGGGGGGCCCTACGAGCAGTACTTC
j_gene: TRBJ2-1; v_gene: TRBV4-3; abundance: .; d_gene: .; len: 16; CDR3aa: CASSQDPEGSYNEQFF; CDR3nt: TGCGCCAGCAGCCAAGATCCCGAAGGCTCCTACAATGAGCAGTTCTTC
j_gene: TRBJ2-4; v_gene: TRBV6-1; abundance: .; d_gene: .; len: 16; CDR3aa: CASSAPDGLAKNIQYF; CDR3nt: TGTGCCAGCAGTGCGCCGGACGGATTAGCCAAAAACATTCAGTACTTC
j_gene: TRBJ2-7; v_gene: TRBV5-6; abundance: .; d_gene: TRBD1; len: 19; CDR3aa: CASSYSYISGQGFSYEQYF; CDR3nt: TGTGCCAGCAGCTACTCTTATATATCGGGACAGGGTTTTTCCTACGAGCAGTACTTC
j_gene: TRBJ2-2; v_gene: TRBV7-3; abundance: .; d_gene: .; len: 15; CDR3aa: CASSLSSWGTGELFF; CDR3nt: TGTGCCAGCAGCTTAAGTTCGTGGGGCACCGGGGAGCTGTTTTTT
j_gene: TRBJ1-2; v_gene: TRBV5-5; abundance: .; d_gene: .; len: 12; CDR3aa: CASSTRIEGYTF; CDR3nt: TGTGCCAGCAGTACCCGAATCGAGGGCTACACCTTC
j_gene: TRBJ1-4; v_gene: TRBV5-6; abundance: .; d_gene: TRBD1; len: 15; CDR3aa: CASSLAGTVNEKLFF; CDR3nt: TGTGCCAGCAGCTTGGCCGGGACAGTTAATGAAAAACTGTTTTTT
j_gene: TRBJ2-1; v_gene: TRBV28; abundance: .; d_gene: .; len: 14; CDR3aa: CATVGQWVGNEQFF; CDR3nt: TGTGCCACTGTCGGACAGTGGGTCGGCAATGAGCAGTTCTTC
j_gene: TRBJ1-2; v_gene: TRBV7-2; abundance: .; d_gene: .; len: 13; CDR3aa: CASSFDGNYGYTF; CDR3nt: TGTGCCAGCAGCTTCGACGGGAACTATGGCTACACCTTC
j_gene: TRBJ1-4; v_gene: TRBV7-9; abundance: .; d_gene: .; len: 15; CDR3aa: CASSLQGLKGEKLFF; CDR3nt: TGTGCCAGCAGCTTACAGGGGCTGAAGGGCGAAAAACTGTTTTTT
j_gene: TRBJ1-1; v_gene: TRBV19; abundance: .; d_gene: .; len: 12; CDR3aa: CASTARLGEAFF; CDR3nt: TGTGCCAGTACGGCGCGGCTGGGCGAAGCTTTCTTT
j_gene: TRBJ2-2; v_gene: TRBV4-3; abundance: .; d_gene: .; len: 15; CDR3aa: CASREGGADTGELFF; CDR3nt: TGCGCCAGCAGGGAGGGGGGGGCGGACACCGGGGAGCTGTTTTTT
j_gene: TRBJ1-2; v_gene: TRBV5-1; abundance: .; d_gene: .; len: 16; CDR3aa: CASSPQGDPTRDGYTF; CDR3nt: TGCGCCAGCAGTCCCCAGGGAGATCCTACCCGAGATGGCTACACCTTC
j_gene: TRBJ1-5; v_gene: TRBV7-2; abundance: .; d_gene: TRBD1; len: 16; CDR3aa: CASSPRGTVSNQPQHF; CDR3nt: TGTGCCAGCAGCCCGAGAGGGACAGTTAGCAATCAGCCCCAGCATTTT
j_gene: TRBJ2-5; v_gene: TRBV6-6; abundance: .; d_gene: .; len: 14; CDR3aa: CASSYSGSQETQYF; CDR3nt: TGTGCCAGCAGTTACTCAGGCAGCCAAGAGACCCAGTACTTC
j_gene: TRBJ2-7; v_gene: TRBV19; abundance: .; d_gene: .; len: 14; CDR3aa: CASSIDITPYEQYF; CDR3nt: TGTGCCAGTAGTATCGACATAACGCCCTACGAGCAGTACTTC
j_gene: TRBJ1-2; v_gene: TRBV9; abundance: .; d_gene: .; len: 14; CDR3aa: CASSPTVRGYGYTF; CDR3nt: TGTGCCAGCAGCCCGACGGTTAGAGGCTATGGCTACACCTTC
j_gene: TRBJ1-1; v_gene: TRBV30; abundance: .; d_gene: .; len: 14; CDR3aa: CACHSGLLNTEAFF; CDR3nt: TGTGCCTGTCATTCGGGACTCCTTAACACTGAAGCTTTCTTT
j_gene: TRBJ2-3; v_gene: TRBV27; abundance: .; d_gene: .; len: 17; CDR3aa: CASSFPSAGVNTDTQYF; CDR3nt: TGTGCCAGCAGTTTCCCCTCGGCAGGGGTGAACACAGATACGCAGTATTTT
j_gene: TRBJ1-1; v_gene: TRBV28; abundance: .; d_gene: .; len: 14; CDR3aa: CASSFGQGYTEAFF; CDR3nt: TGTGCCAGCAGTTTCGGGCAGGGATACACTGAAGCTTTCTTT
j_gene: TRBJ1-5; v_gene: TRBV10-3; abundance: .; d_gene: .; len: 16; CDR3aa: CAISESLGHSNQPQHF; CDR3nt: TGTGCCATCAGTGAGTCGCTGGGCCATAGCAATCAGCCCCAGCATTTT